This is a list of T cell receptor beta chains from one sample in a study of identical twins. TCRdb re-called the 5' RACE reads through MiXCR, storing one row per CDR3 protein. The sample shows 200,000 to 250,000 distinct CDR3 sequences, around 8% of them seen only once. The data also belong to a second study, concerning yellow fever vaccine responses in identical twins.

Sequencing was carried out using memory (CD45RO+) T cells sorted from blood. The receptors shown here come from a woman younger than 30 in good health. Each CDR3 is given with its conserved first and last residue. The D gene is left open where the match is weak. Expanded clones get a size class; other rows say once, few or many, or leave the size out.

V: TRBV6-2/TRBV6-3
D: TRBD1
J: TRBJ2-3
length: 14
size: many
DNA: TGTGCCAGCAGATCAGGGGGCTGGACAGATACGCAGTATTTT
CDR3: CASRSGGWTDTQYF

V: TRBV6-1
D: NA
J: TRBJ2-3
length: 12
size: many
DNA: TGTGCCAGCAGTGATATATTGGATACGCAGTATTTT
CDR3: CASSDILDTQYF

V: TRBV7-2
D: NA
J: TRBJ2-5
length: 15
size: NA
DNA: TGTGCCAGCAGCGCTCTGGGGCCGCGGCAAGAGACCCAGTACTTC
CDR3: CASSALGPRQETQYF

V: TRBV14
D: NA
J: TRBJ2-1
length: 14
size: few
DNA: TGTGCCAGCAGCCAAGACAGGGTTGGCAATGAGCAGTTCTTC
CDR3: CASSQDRVGNEQFF

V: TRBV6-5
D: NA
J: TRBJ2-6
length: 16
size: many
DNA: TGTGCCAGCAGTTACTCCGGTGCCTCTGGGGCCAACGTCCTGACTTTC
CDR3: CASSYSGASGANVLTF

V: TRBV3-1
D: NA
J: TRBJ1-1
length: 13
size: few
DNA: TGTGCCAGCAGCCAAGACGAGGACACTGAAGCTTTCTTT
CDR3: CASSQDEDTEAFF

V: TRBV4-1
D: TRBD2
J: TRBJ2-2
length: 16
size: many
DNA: TGCGCCAGCAGCCCCCGACTAGCGGGATACCCCGGGGAGCTGTTTTTT
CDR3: CASSPRLAGYPGELFF

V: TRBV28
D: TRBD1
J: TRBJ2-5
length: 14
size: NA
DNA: TGTGCCAGCAGTACGAACAGGGGTGGGGAGACCCAGTACTTC
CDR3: CASSTNRGGETQYF

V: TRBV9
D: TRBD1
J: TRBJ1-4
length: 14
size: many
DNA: TGTGCCAGCAGCCCCGGACAGGGGGCGCGAAAACTGTTTTTT
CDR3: CASSPGQGARKLFF

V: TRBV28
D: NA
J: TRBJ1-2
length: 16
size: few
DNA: TGTGCCAGCAGTTTCCGGACCGACTTCAGGGCTACTGGCTACACCTTC
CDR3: CASSFRTDFRATGYTF

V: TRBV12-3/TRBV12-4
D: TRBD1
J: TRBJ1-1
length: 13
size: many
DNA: TGTGCCAGCAGTCTACAACAGACAGGGTTGGCTTTCTTT
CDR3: CASSLQQTGLAFF

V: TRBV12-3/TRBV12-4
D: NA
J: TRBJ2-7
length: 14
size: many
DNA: TGTGCCAGCAGGCCTTTGGACGCTTCCTACGAGCAGTACTTC
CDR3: CASRPLDASYEQYF

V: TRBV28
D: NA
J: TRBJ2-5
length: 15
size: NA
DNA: TGTGCCAGCAGAGGGGCAGGACTGTACCAAGAGACCCAGTACTTC
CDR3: CASRGAGLYQETQYF

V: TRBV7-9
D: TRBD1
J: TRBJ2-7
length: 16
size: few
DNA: TGTGCCAGCAGCCATACTACAGGGGGCGAAAACTACGAGCAGTACTTC
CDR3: CASSHTTGGENYEQYF

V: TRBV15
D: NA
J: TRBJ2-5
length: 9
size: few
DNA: TGTGCCACTCAAAGGGCCCAGTACTTC
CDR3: CATQRAQYF

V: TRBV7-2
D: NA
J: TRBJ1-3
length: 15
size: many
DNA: TGTGCCAGCAGCGCCACAATAAGCTTTGGAAACACCATATATTTT
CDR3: CASSATISFGNTIYF

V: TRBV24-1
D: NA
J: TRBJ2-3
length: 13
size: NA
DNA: TGTGCCACGACAGACAGGTCCACAGATACGCAGTATTTT
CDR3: CATTDRSTDTQYF

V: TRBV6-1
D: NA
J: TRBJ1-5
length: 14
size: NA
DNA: TGTGCCAGCAGTGAAACGGGGGGGTATCAGCCCCAGCATTTT
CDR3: CASSETGGYQPQHF

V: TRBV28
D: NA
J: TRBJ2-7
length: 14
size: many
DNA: TGTGCCAGCAGTCCAACCTCGACAGGCTACGAGCAGTACTTC
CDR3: CASSPTSTGYEQYF

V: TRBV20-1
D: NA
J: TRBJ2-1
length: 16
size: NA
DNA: TGCAGTGCTACCCGGTTTGGGCAGAAGTCCTACAATGAGCAGTTCTTC
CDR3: CSATRFGQKSYNEQFF

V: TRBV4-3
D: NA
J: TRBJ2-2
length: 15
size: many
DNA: TGCGCCAGCAGCCAAGCCCGGGGGGCAGGAGGGGAGCTGTTTTTT
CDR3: CASSQARGAGGELFF

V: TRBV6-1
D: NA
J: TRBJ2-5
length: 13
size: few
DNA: TGTGCCAGCAGTGACTTAATTATGGAGACCCAGTACTTC
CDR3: CASSDLIMETQYF

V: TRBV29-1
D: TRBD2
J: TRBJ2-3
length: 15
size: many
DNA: TGCAGCGTTGTTGGACTAGCGGGGCCCACAGATACGCAGTATTTT
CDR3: CSVVGLAGPTDTQYF

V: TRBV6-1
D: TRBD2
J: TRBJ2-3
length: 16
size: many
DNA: TGTGCCAGCAGTGACCAGACTAGCTTAAGTTCAGATACGCAGTATTTT
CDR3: CASSDQTSLSSDTQYF

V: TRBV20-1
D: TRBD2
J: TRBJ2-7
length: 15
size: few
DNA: TGCAGTGCTCCCGAGGGACTAGCGGGAAAATACGAGCAGTACTTC
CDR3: CSAPEGLAGKYEQYF

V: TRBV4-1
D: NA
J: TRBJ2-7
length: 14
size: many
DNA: TGCGCCAGCAGCCGGGACTTACTTAACTACGAGCAGTACTTC
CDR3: CASSRDLLNYEQYF

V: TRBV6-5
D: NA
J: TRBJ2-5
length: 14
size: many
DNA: TGTGCCAGCAGTTACTCGGGGGGAGCGGAGACCCAGTACTTC
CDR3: CASSYSGGAETQYF

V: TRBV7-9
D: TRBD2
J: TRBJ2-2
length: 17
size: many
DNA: TGTGCCAGCAGCACTTGGACTAGCGGGAGTCGGACCGGGGAGCTGTTTTTT
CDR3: CASSTWTSGSRTGELFF

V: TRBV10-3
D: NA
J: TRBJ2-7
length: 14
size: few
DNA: TGTGCCATCAGTGAGTCACAGGTTTCTGTCGAGCAGTACTTC
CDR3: CAISESQVSVEQYF

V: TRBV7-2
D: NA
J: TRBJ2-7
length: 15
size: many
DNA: TGTGCCAGCAGCTTAGGGGGCCAAATCGGCTACGAGCAGTACTTC
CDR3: CASSLGGQIGYEQYF

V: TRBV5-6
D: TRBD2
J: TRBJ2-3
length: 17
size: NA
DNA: TGTGCCAGCAGCTTGGCAGGTAGCGGGGTATCCACAGATACGCAGTATTTT
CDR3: CASSLAGSGVSTDTQYF

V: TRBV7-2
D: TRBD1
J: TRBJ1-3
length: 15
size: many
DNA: TGTGCCAGCAGCTTAGGAGGGGGACAGGGAAACACCATATATTTT
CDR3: CASSLGGGQGNTIYF

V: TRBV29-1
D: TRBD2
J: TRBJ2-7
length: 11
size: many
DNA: TGCAGCGTTGGATCTAGCGGGAGTATGTACTTC
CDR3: CSVGSSGSMYF

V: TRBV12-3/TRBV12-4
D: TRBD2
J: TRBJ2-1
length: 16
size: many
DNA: TGTGCCAGCAGTCGGACTAGCGGGGGCCGGAACAATGAGCAGTTCTTC
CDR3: CASSRTSGGRNNEQFF

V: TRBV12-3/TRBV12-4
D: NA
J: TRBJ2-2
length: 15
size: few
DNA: TGTGCCAGCAGTCCCGGACAGCCGAACACCGGGGAGCTGTTTTTT
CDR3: CASSPGQPNTGELFF

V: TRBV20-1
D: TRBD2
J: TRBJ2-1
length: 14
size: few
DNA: TGCAGTGCAGGACTAGCGGGGACCACCAATGAGCAGTTCTTC
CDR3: CSAGLAGTTNEQFF

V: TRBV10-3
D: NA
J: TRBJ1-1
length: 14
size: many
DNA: TGTGCCATCAGTGAGTCGGTGGAGACCACTGAAGCTTTCTTT
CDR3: CAISESVETTEAFF

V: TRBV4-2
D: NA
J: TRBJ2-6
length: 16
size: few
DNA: TGTGCCAGCAGCCAAGATGAGAACTCTGGGGCCAACGTCCTGACTTTC
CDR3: CASSQDENSGANVLTF

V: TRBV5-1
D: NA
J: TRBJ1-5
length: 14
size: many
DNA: TGCGCCAGCAGATATGACAGTACCAGTCAGCCCCAGCATTTT
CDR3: CASRYDSTSQPQHF

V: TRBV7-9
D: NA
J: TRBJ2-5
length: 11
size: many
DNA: TGTGCCAGCAGCGTACAAGAGACCCAGTACTTC
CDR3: CASSVQETQYF

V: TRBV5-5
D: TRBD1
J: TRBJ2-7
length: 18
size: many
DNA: TGTGCCAGCAGCTTGAGTCCCGACCCGGGACAGCGGTCCTACGAGCAGTACTTC
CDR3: CASSLSPDPGQRSYEQYF

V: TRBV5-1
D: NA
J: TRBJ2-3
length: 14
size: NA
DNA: TGCGCCAGCAGCTTATCAGGGAGTGCAGATACGCAGTATTTT
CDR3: CASSLSGSADTQYF

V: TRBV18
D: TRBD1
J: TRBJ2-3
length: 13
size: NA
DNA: TGTGCCAGCTCACCCACGGGACAGCAAACGCAGTATTTT
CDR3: CASSPTGQQTQYF

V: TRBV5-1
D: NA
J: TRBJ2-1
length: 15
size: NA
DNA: TGCGCCAGCAGCTTGATACCAGCCTCCGGCAATGAGCAGTTCTTC
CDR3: CASSLIPASGNEQFF

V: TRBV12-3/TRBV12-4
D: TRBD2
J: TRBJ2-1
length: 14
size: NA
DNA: TGTGCCAGCAGTACTAGCGGCGAAGTGGGGGAGCAGTTCTTC
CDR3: CASSTSGEVGEQFF

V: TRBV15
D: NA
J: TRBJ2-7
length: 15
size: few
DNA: TGTGCCACCAGCAGAGATCCCGGGTACTCCTACGAGCAGTACTTC
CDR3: CATSRDPGYSYEQYF

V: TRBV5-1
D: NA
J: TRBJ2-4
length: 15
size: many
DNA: TGCGCCAGGAGTGATTACTGGGGGCCCAAAAACATTCAGTACTTC
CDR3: CARSDYWGPKNIQYF

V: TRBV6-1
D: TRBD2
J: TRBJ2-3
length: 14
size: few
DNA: TGTGCCAGCCGACTAGCGGGAGGTGGAGGGACGCAGTATTTT
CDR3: CASRLAGGGGTQYF

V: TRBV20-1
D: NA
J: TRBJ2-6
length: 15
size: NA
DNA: TGCAGTGCTAGCCACCCAGCCTCTGGGGCCAACGTCCTGACTTTC
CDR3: CSASHPASGANVLTF

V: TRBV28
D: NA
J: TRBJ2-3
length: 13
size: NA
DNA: TGTGCCAGCAGTTTCGGTAGGGCAGATACGCAGTATTTT
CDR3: CASSFGRADTQYF